This TCR beta chain was recovered during a study of T cell responses to AZD1222 COVID-19 vaccine. Using immunoSEQ multiplex PCR, the repertoire was profiled, and TCRdb retains in-frame clones only, with some absent. The sample contains about 150,000 clones, 92% of which appear only once. This CDR3 comprises 16 residues. CDR1 and CDR2 (germline): MNHEY, SVGEGT. The V gene end was trimmed by 5 bases and the J gene end by 3 bases; junction bases not matched to a gene: 9. The TCR comes from an adult in good health. The chain uses TRBV6-2 or TRBV6-3 and TRBJ1-5; TRBD1 aligns across 8 bases. This specimen was peripheral blood, taken on day 0 of AZD1222 vaccination. The DNA for the CDR3 is TGTGCCAGCAGTACCCCCGGACAGGGCCCCAATCAGCCCCAGCATTTT. Translating it yields CASSTPGQGPNQPQHF.